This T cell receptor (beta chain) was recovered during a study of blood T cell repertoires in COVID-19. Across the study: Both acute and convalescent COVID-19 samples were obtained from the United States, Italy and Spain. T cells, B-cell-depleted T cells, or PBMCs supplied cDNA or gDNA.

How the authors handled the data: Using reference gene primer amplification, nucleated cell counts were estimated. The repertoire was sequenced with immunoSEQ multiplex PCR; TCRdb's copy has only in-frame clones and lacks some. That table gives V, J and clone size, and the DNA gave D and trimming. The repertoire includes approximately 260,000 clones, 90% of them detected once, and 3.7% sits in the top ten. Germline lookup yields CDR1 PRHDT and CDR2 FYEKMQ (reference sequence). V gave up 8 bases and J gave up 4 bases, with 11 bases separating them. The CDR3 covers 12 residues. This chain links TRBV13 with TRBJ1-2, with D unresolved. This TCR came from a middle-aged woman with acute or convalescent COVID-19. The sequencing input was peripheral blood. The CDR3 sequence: CASSRVPYGYTF. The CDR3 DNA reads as TGTGCCAGCTCCCGAGTCCCCTATGGCTACACCTTC.